The sequence of this T cell receptor (beta chain) was determined in a study of cytotoxic CD8 clonotypes in ibrutinib-treated CLL. Study overall: There were, on average, approximately 260,000 productive templates and approximately 94,000 productive rearrangements per sample.

Study conclusions and caveats: Patients had baseline clonality above age-matched healthy donors, and this clonality moved with circulating CD8+ T-cell counts.

In regard to this clone: Antigen unknown.

This CDR3 is built from 14 residues. J lost 4 bases, V lost 3 bases, and 6 bases had no gene match. The germline V gene has CDR1 SGDLS and CDR2 YYNGEE. Produced via immunoSEQ multiplex PCR; TCRdb's table is partial and in-frame only. Of 250,000 to 350,000 clones listed, around 76% are singletons. This chain links TRBV9 with TRBJ1-1, with 7 bases fitting TRBD1. The sequenced sample was PBMCs, obtained at disease progression, from a patient treated with ibrutinib. The sequence was obtained from a human donor with chronic lymphocytic leukemia. DNA for the CDR3: TGTGCCAGCAGCGAACAGACAGGGTCCACTGAAGCTTTCTTT. Translated: CASSEQTGSTEAFF.